The T cell receptor (beta chain) described here comes from a study of identical twins. Template switching added a universal primer site; cDNA carried unique molecular identifiers. A single record per CDR3 protein comes from TCRdb applying MiXCR to the 5' RACE reads. The table records hundreds of thousands of distinct CDR3 sequences, about 9.4% of them present only once. In germline, CDR1 is LNHDA, CDR2 SQIVND (reference sequence). The CDR3 sequence is 13 residues long. V was cut by 7 bases and J by 4 bases, with 8 bases left in between. This sample was also put to use in a study of yellow fever vaccine responses in identical twins. This second study says: Reportedly, the T cell response mounted by twins to vaccine seemed partly convergent, partly personalized.

The clonotype was recovered from a woman younger than 30 in good health. The material sequenced was PBMCs. The rearrangement links TRBV19 to TRBJ1-6, with D hard to call. The CDR3, as DNA: TGTGCCAGTACACAGAATTATAATTCACCCCTCCACTTT. It codes for CASTQNYNSPLHF.